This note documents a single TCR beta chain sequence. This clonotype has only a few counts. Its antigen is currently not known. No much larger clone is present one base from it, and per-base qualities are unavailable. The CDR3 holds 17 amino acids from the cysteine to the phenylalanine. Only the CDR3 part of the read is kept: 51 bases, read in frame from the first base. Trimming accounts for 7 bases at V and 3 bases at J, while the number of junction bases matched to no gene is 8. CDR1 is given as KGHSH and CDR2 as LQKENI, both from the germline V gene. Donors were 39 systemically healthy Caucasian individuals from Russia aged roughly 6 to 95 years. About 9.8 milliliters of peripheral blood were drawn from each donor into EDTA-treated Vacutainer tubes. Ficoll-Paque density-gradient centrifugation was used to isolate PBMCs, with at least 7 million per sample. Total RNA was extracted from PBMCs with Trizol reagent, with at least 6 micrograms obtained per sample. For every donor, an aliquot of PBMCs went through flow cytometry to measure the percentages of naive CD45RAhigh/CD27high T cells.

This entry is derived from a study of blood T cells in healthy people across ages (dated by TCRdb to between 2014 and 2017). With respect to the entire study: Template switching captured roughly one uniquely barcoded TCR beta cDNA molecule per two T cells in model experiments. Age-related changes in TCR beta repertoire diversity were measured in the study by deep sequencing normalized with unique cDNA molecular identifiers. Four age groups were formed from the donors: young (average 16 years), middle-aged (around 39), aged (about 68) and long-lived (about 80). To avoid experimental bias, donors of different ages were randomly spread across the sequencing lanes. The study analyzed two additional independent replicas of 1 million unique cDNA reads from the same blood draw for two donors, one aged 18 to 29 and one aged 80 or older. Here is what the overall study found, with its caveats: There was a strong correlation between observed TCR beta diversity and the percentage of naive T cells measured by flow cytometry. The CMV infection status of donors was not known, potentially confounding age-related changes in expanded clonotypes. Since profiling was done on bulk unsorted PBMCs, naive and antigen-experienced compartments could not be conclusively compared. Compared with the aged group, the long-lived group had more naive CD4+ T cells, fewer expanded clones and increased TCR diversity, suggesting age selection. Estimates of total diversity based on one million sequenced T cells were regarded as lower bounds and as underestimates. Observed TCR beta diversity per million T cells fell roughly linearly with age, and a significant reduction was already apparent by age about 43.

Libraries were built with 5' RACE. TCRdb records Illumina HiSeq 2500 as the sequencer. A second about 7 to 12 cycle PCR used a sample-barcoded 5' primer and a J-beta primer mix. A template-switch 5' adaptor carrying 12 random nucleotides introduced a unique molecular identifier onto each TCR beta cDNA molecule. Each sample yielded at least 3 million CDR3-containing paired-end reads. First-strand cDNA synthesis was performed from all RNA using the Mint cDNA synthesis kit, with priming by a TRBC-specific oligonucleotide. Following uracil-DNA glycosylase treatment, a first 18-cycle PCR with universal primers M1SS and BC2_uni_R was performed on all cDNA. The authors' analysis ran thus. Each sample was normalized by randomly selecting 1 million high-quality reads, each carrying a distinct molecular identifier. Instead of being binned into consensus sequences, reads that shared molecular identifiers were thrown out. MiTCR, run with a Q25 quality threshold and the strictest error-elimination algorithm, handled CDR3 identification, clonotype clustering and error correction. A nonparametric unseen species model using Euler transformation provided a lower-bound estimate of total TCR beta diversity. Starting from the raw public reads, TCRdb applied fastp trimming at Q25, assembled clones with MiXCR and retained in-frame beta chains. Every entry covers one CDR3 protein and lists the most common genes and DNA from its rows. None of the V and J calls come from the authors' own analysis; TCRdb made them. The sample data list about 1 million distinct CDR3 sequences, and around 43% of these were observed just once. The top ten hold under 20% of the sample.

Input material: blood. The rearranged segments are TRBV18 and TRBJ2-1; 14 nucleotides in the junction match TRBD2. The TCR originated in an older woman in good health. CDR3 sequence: CASFTGTSGSVYNEQFF. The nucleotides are TGTGCCAGCTTCACAGGGACTAGCGGGAGTGTCTACAATGAGCAGTTCTTC.